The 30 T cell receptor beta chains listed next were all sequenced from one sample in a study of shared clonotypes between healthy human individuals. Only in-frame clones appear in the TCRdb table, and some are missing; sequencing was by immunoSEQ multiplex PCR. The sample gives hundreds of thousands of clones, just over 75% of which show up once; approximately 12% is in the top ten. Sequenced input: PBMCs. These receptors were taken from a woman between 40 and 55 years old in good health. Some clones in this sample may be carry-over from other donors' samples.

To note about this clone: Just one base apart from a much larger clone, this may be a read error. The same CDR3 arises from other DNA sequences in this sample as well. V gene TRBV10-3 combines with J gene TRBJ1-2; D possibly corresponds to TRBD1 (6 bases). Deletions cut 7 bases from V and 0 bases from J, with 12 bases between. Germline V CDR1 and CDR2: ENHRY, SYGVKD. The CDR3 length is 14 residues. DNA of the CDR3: TGTGCCATCAAGGGCGACAGGACTAACTATGGCTACACCTTC. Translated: CAIKGDRTNYGYTF.

The CDR3 nucleotides read TGTGCCAGCGGGTCACTGAATTCACCCCTCCACTTT. It yields the protein CASGSLNSPLHF. The chain links TRBV27 to TRBJ1-6; D is ambiguous. The CDR3 is 12 residues long. The V gene lost 8 bases and the J gene lost 7 bases, with 9 bases spanning the gap. CDR1 is MNHEY, CDR2 SMNVEV, per germline (reference sequence).

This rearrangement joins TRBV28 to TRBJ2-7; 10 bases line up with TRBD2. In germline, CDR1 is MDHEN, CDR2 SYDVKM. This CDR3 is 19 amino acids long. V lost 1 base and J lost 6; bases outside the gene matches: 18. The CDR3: CASSLSSLAGTPRTFEQYF. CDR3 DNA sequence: TGTGCCAGCAGTTTATCATCACTAGCGGGAACCCCGAGGACTTTCGAGCAGTACTTC. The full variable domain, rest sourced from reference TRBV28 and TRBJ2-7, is DVKVTQSSRYLVKRTGEKVFLECVQDMDHENMFWYRQDPGLGLRLIYFSYDVKMKEKGDIPEGYSVSREKKERFSLILESASTNQTSMYLCASSLSSLAGTPRTFEQYFGPGTRLTVT.

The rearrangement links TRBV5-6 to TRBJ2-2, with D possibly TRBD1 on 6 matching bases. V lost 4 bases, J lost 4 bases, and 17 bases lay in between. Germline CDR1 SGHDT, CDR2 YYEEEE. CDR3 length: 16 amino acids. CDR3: CASSPDSRHPTGELFF. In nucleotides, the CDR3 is TGTGCCAGCAGCCCGGACAGCCGACATCCCACCGGGGAGCTGTTTTTT.

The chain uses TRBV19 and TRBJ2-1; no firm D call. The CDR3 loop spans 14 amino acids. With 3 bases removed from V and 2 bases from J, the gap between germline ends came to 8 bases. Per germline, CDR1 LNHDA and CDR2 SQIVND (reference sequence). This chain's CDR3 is CASSIGPAYNEQFF. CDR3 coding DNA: TGTGCCAGTAGTATCGGACCCGCCTACAATGAGCAGTTCTTC.

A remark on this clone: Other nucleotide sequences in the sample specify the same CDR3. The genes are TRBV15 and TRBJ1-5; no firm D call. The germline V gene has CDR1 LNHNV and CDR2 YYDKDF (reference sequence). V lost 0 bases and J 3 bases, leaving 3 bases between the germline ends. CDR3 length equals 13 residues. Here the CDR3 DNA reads TGTGCCACCAGCAGAGATCCCAATCAGCCCCAGCATTTT. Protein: CATSRDPNQPQHF.

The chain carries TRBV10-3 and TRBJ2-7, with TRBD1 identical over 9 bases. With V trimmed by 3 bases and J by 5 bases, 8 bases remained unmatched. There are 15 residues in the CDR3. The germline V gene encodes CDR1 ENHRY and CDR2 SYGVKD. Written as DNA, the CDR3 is TGTGCCATCAGTGACCCGGGACAGGGTTTCCACGAGCAGTACTTC. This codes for CAISDPGQGFHEQYF.

CDR3 sequence: CASSEVGTITDTQYF. CDR3 bases: TGTGCCAGCAGTGAAGTGGGGACCATCACAGATACGCAGTATTTT. The genes are TRBV6-1 and TRBJ2-3; D is possibly TRBD1 or TRBD2 (5 bases each). The CDR3 has 15 amino acids. Trimming shortened V by 1 base and J by 2 bases, and 10 bases separated the two germline ends. CDR1 and CDR2 from the germline V gene are MNHNS and SASEGT.

In DNA form, the CDR3 reads TGTGCCTGGAGTCAGGGCCGCGACAGGCAGTACTTC. Translation: CAWSQGRDRQYF. The rearrangement links TRBV30 to TRBJ2-7; TRBD1 is a possible D gene (5 bases). The CDR3 runs 12 residues. V dropped 2 bases and J dropped 9 bases, with 14 bases sitting between them. CDR1 and CDR2 (germline): GTSNPN, SVGIG (reference sequence).

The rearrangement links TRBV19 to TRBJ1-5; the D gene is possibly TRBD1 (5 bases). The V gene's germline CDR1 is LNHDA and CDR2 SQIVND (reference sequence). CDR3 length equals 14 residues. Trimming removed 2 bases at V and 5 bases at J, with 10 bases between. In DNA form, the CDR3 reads TGTGCCAGTAGTATAAGCAGAGGGGATCAGCCCCAGCATTTT. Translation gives CASSISRGDQPQHF.

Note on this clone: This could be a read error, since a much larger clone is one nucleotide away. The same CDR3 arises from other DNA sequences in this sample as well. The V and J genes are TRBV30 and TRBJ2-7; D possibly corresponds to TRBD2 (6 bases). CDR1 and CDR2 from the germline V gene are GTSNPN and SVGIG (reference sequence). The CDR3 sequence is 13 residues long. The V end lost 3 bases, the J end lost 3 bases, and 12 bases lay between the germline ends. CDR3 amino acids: CAWRGGAGYEQYF. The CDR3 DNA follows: TGTGCCTGGAGGGGGGGAGCAGGCTACGAGCAGTACTTC.

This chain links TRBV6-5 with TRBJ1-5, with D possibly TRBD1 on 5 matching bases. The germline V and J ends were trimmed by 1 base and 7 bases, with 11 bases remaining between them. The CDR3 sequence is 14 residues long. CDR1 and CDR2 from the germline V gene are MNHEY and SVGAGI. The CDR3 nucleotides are TGTGCCAGCAGTTACTTGGGGGTCGGCCAGCCCCAGCATTTT. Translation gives CASSYLGVGQPQHF.

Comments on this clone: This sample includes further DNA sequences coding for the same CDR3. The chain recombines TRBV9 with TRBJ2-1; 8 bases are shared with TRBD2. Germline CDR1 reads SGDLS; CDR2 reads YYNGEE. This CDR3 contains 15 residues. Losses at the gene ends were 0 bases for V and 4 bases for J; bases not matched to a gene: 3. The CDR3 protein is CASSVVTSGYNEQFF. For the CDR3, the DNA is TGTGCCAGCAGCGTAGTCACTAGCGGTTACAATGAGCAGTTCTTC.

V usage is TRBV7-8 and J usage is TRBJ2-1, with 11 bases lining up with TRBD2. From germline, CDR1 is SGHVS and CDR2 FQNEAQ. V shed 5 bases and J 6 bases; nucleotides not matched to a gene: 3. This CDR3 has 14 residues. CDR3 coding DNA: TGTGCCAGCAGCGAGACTAGCGGGGCCAATGAGCAGTTCTTC. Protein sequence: CASSETSGANEQFF.

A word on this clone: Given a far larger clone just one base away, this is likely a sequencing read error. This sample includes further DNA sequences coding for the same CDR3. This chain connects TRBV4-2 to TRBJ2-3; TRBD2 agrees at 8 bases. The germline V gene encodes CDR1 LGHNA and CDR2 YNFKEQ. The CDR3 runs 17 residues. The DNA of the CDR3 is TGTGCCAGCAGTCGAGCCCTTAGCGGGATAAACACAGATACGCAATATTTT. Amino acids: CASSRALSGINTDTQYF.

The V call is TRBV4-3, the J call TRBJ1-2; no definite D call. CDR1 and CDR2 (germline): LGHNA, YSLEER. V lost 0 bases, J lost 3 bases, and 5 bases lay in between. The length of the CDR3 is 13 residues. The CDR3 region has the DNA TGCGCCAGCAGCCAAGATTCTGACTATGGCTACACCTTC. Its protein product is CASSQDSDYGYTF.

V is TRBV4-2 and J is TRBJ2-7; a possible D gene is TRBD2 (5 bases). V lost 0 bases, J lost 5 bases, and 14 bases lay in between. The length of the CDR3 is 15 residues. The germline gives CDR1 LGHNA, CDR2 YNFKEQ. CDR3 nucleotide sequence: TGTGCCAGCAGCCAAGACGGGCGGACCGGGGACGAGCAGTACTTC. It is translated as CASSQDGRTGDEQYF.

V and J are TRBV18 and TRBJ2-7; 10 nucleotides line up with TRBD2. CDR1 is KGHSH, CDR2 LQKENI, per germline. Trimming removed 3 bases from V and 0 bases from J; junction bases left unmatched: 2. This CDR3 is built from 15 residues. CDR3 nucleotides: TGTGCCAGCTCACCGGGACTAGCGACCTCCTACGAGCAGTACTTC. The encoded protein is CASSPGLATSYEQYF.

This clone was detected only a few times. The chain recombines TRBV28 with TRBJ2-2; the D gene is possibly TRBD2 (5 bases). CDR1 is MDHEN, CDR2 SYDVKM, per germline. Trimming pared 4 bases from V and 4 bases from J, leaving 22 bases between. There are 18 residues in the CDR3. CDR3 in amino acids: CASSSRAGRWGSTGELFF. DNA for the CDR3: TGTGCCAGCAGTTCGAGGGCTGGTCGGTGGGGATCCACCGGGGAGCTGTTTTTT.

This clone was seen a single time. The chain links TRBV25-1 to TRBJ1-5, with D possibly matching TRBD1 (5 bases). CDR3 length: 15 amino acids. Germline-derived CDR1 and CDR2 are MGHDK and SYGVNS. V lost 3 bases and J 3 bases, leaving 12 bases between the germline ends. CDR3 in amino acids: CASSEAGTDNQPQHF. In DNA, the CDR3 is TGTGCCAGCAGTGAGGCCGGGACGGACAATCAGCCCCAGCATTTT.

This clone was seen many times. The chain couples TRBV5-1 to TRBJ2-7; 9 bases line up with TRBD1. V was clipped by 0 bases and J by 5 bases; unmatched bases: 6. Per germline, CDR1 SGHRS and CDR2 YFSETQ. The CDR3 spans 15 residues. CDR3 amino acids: CASSLDRGQVDEQYF. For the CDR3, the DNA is TGCGCCAGCAGCTTGGACAGGGGGCAGGTGGACGAGCAGTACTTC.

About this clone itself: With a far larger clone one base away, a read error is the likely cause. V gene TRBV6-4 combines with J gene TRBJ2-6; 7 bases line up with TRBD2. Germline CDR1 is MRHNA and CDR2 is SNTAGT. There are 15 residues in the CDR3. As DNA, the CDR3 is TGTGTCAGCAGTGGGGGGGACTCTGGGGCCAACGTCCTGACTTTC. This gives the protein CVSSGGDSGANVLTF.

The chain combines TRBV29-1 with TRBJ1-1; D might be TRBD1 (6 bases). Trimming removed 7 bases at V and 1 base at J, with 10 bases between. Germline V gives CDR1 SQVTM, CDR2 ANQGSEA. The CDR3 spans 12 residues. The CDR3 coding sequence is TGCAGCGCTGACAGGACGAACACTGAAGCTTTCTTT. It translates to CSADRTNTEAFF. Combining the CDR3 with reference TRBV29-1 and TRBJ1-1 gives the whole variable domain SAVISQKPSRDICQRGTSLTIQCQVDSQVTMMFWYRQQPGQSLTLIATANQGSEATYESGFVIDKFPISRPNLTFSTLTVSNMSPEDSSIYLCSADRTNTEAFFGQGTRLTVV.

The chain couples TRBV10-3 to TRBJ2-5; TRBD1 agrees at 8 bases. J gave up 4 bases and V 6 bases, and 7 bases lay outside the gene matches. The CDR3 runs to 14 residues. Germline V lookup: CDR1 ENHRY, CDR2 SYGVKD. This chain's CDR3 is CAIRRQGAGETQYF. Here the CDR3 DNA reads TGTGCCATCAGAAGGCAGGGGGCCGGAGAGACCCAGTACTTC.

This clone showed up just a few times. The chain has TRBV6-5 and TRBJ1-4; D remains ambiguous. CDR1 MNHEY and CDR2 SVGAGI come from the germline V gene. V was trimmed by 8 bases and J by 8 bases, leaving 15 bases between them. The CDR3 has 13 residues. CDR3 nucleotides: TGTGCCAGCGCCGGAGACCGTGGGGAAAAACTGTTTTTT. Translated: CASAGDRGEKLFF.

CDR3 in amino acids: CASSLAGNTIYF. The DNA of the CDR3 is TGTGCCAGCAGCTTAGCCGGAAACACCATATATTTT. The rearrangement uses TRBV11-2 and TRBJ1-3, with D unclear. The germline CDR1 and CDR2 sequences are SGHAT and FQNNGV. V lost 1 base, J lost 4 bases, and 2 bases lay in between. The CDR3 is 12 residues long.

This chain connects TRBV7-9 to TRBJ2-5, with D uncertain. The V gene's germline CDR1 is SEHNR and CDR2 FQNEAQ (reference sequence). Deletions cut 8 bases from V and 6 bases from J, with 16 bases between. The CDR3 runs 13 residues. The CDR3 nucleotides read TGTGCCAGCTCCCTGCCGGGTAGGCAGACCCAGTACTTC. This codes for CASSLPGRQTQYF.

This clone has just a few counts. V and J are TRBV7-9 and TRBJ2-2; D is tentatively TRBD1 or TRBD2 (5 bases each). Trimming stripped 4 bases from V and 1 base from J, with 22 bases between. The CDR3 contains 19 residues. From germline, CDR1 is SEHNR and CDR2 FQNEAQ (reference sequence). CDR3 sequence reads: CASSSLIWGRGENTGELFF. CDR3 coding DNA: TGTGCCAGCAGCTCGCTTATATGGGGCCGGGGAGAGAACACCGGGGAGCTGTTTTTT.

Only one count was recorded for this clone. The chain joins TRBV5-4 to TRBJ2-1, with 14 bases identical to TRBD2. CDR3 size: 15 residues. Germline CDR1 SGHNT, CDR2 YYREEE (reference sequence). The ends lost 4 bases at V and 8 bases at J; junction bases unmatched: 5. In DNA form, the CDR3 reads TGTGCCAGCAGCCAAGGGACTAGCGGGAGACATGAGCAGTTCTTC. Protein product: CASSQGTSGRHEQFF.

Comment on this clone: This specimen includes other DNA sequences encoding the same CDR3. Written as DNA, the CDR3 is TGTGCCTGGAGTGAAGGGTCCTATGGCTACACCTTC. It is translated as CAWSEGSYGYTF. This rearrangement joins TRBV30 to TRBJ1-2; D not resolved. With 1 base removed from V and 4 bases from J, the gap between germline ends came to 7 bases. The CDR3 is made up of 12 amino acids. Germline CDR1 is GTSNPN and CDR2 is SVGIG (reference sequence).